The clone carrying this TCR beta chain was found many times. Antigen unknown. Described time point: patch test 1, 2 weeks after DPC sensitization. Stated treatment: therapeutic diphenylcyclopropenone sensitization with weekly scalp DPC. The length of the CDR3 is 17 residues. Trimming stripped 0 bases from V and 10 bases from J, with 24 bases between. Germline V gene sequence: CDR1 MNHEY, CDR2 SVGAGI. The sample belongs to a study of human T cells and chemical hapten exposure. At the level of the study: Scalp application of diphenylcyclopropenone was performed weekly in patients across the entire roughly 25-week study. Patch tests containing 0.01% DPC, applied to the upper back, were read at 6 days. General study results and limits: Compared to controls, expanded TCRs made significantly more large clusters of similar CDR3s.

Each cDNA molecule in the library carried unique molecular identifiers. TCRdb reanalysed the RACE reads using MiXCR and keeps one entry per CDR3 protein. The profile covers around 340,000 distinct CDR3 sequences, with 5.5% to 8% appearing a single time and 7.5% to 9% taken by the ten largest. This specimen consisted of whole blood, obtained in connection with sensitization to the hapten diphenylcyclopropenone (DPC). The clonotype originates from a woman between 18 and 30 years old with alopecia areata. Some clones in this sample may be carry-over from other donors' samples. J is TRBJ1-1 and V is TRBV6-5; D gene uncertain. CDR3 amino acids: CASSYSTSRTAAEGAFF. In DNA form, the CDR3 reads TGTGCCAGCAGTTACTCGACCTCCCGCACCGCAGCAGAAGGAGCTTTCTTT.